This TCR beta chain emerged from a study of blood T cells in healthy people across ages (dated by TCRdb to between 2014 and 2017). For the study in its entirety: In model experiments, template switching captured about one uniquely barcoded TCR beta cDNA molecule for every two T cells. To track age-related changes in TCR beta repertoire diversity, the study relied on deep sequencing normalized with unique cDNA molecular identifiers. Four age groups were formed from the donors: young (average 16 years), middle-aged (more than 35), aged (more than 55) and long-lived (more than 75). Donors of different ages were randomly distributed across sequencing lanes to avoid experimental bias. For two donors (one aged 18 to 29 and one aged 80 or older), the study analyzed two additional independent replicas of 1 million unique cDNA reads from the same blood draw. Here is what the overall study found, with its caveats: Because the CMV infection status of the donors was unknown, age-related changes in expanded clonotypes may potentially have been confounded. A strong correlation was found between observed TCR beta diversity and the percentage of naive T cells measured by flow cytometry. As age increased, observed TCR beta diversity per million T cells dropped in a roughly linear way, and a significant reduction was already evident by age 40. Compared with the aged group, the long-lived group had more naive CD4+ T cells, fewer expanded clones and increased TCR diversity, suggesting age selection. Estimates of total diversity based on one million sequenced T cells were considered lower bounds and underestimates. Conclusive comparison of naive and antigen-experienced compartments was prevented by the profiling of bulk unsorted PBMCs.

To note about this clonotype: The specificity of this receptor is unknown. Per-base qualities were not stored, and no clone one base away is much larger.

Systemically healthy Caucasian individuals from Russia, about 38 in total and aged about 6 to 100 years, were included as donors. Approximately 9 milliliters of peripheral blood were collected from each donor into EDTA-treated Vacutainer tubes. Ficoll-Paque density-gradient centrifugation was used to isolate PBMCs, with at least 7 million per sample. Trizol reagent was used to extract total RNA from the PBMCs, yielding at least 6 micrograms per sample. For every donor, flow cytometry on a PBMC aliquot measured the percentage of naive CD45RAhigh/CD27high T cells. The library was made by 5' RACE. Sequencing used an Illumina HiSeq 2500. The second PCR ran for about 7 to 11 cycles and used a J-beta primer mix along with a sample-barcoded 5' primer. A template-switch 5' adaptor carrying 12 random nucleotides introduced a unique molecular identifier onto each TCR beta cDNA molecule. Each sample yielded at least 2.5 million CDR3-containing paired-end reads. All of the RNA was converted into first-strand cDNA using the Mint cDNA synthesis kit, with a TRBC-specific oligonucleotide serving as the primer. Following uracil-DNA glycosylase treatment, a first 18-cycle PCR with universal primers M1SS and BC2_uni_R was performed on all cDNA. In the source study's methods: Normalization of each sample was performed by random selection of 1 million high-quality reads, each carrying a distinct molecular identifier. Instead of being binned into consensus sequences, reads that shared molecular identifiers were thrown out. MiTCR, run with a Q25 quality threshold and the strictest error-elimination algorithm, handled CDR3 identification, clonotype clustering and error correction. Lower-bound total TCR beta diversity was estimated with a nonparametric unseen species model using Euler transformation. TCRdb reworked the public reads: Q25 trimming with fastp, MiXCR clone assembly, productive beta chains retained. Under each unique CDR3 protein, matching rows form one entry showing the most common genes and DNA. The V and J calls and clone size are TCRdb's, not the authors'. This sample is represented by hundreds of thousands of distinct CDR3 sequences; 58% of them were singletons. The leading ten clones occupy about 20% of the sample.

Per the germline V gene (reference sequence), DFQATT is the CDR1 and SNEGSKA is the CDR2. From the cysteine through the phenylalanine, the CDR3 covers 13 amino acids. Left in the record is the CDR3 DNA by itself, 39 bases read in frame from the first base. Here V drops 3 bases and J drops 5 bases, and the junction holds 6 bases not matched to any gene. The sequenced sample consisted of blood. The origin of this receptor is a young man in good health. The sequence links TRBV20-1 to TRBJ2-5, with 7 central nucleotides matching TRBD2. DNA sequence: TGCAGTGCTAGTGCACTAGCGTTGGAGACCCAGTACTTC. This codes for CSASALALETQYF.